The clone carrying this T cell receptor beta chain has only one observation. Its antigen is unknown. The entry originates in a study of CD8+ T cells in alopecia areata. General study points: Sequencing of scalp samples also captures resident alphabeta T cells of normal skin. With tofacitinib ongoing, many expanded lesional clones persisted in both scalp and blood. Only a single nonresponder existed, so baseline CD8+ expansion links stay unclear.

With 3 bases clipped from V and 6 bases from J, the junction kept 13 bases outside the gene matches. There are 16 residues in the CDR3. Germline CDR1 is GTSNPN and CDR2 is SVGIG (reference sequence). Sequencing templates came from extracted RNA that was reverse transcribed into cDNA. TCRdb keeps only in-frame clones here, not all; method: immunoSEQ multiplex PCR. In the table there are 150,000 to 200,000 clones, about three fifths of which are singletons. Treatment given: oral pan-JAK inhibitor, 5-10 mg twice daily. This clonotype was sampled from a human donor with alopecia areata. The chain couples TRBV30 to TRBJ2-1; 8 bases agree with TRBD2. The material was CD4+ T cells sorted from blood, obtained around week 49, from a patient treated with tofacitinib. In nucleotides, the CDR3 is TGTGCCTGGAGCATCCCCTTAGCGGGGATCCCCAATGAGCAGTTCTTC. Amino acid sequence: CAWSIPLAGIPNEQFF.